This T cell receptor beta chain was identified during a study of blood T cell repertoires in COVID-19. As originally analysed: Nucleated cell number was recorded as an estimate derived from reference gene primer amplification. Assay used: immunoSEQ multiplex PCR; TCRdb lists only in-frame clones, some missing. The DNA gave D and trimming, while V, J and clone size come from that table. Found here are about 52,000 clones, over 75% of them singletons; the top ten hold 11%. The V end lost 1 base, the J end lost 5 bases, and 12 bases lay between the germline ends. CDR1 MGHRA and CDR2 YSYEKL come from the germline V gene. CDR3 length: 15 amino acids.

This TCR came from a man older than 75 with COVID-19, enrolled during active disease. This sequence joins TRBV4-1 and TRBJ1-5, with a weak D call TRBD1 (6 bases). Sequences were obtained from peripheral blood. In DNA, the CDR3 is TGCGCCAGCAGCCAAGTCCAGGGGCGGGATCAGCCCCAGCATTTT. It codes for CASSQVQGRDQPQHF.